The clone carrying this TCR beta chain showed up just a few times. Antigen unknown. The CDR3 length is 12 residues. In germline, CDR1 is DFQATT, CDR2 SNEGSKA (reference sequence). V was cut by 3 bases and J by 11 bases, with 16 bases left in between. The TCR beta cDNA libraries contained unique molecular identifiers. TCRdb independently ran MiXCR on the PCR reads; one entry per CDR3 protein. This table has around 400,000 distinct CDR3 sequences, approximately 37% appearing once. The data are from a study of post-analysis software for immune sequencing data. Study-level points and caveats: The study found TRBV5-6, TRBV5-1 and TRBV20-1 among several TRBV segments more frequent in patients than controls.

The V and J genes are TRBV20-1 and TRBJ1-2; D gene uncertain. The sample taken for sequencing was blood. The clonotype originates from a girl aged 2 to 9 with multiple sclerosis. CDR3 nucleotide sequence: TGCAGTGCTAGTGCTTTTAGGCAGTTATACACCTTC. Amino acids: CSASAFRQLYTF.